The 27 T cell receptor beta chains reported below all come from one sample, sequenced in a study of cytomegalovirus exposure and HLA in healthy donors. The PCR ran on 60 Vbeta and 13 Jbeta primers. Measured with immunoSEQ multiplex PCR; TCRdb has only the in-frame clones, and not every one. The data hold 85,000 to 100,000 clones, with about 89% observed a single time. Sequences were obtained from PBMCs. These receptors were collected from a man between 25 and 39 years old in good health and CMV-seropositive.

The chain recombines TRBV27 with TRBJ1-4; 9 bases map to TRBD1. The CDR3 totals 15 residues. Germline V CDR1 and CDR2: MNHEY, SMNVEV (reference sequence). Losses at the gene ends were 5 bases for V and 7 bases for J; bases not matched to a gene: 8. The CDR3 spells CASSHNRGRGEKLFF. DNA for the CDR3: TGTGCCAGCAGTCATAACAGGGGGCGCGGTGAAAAACTGTTTTTT.

The genes are TRBV5-4 and TRBJ2-3; the D gene is possibly TRBD2 (6 bases). The CDR3 contains 16 residues. Trimming removed 1 base from V and 0 bases from J, with 12 bases in between. Germline V lookup: CDR1 SGHNT, CDR2 YYREEE (reference sequence). The CDR3: CASSLRLAPSTDTQYF. CDR3 in DNA: TGTGCCAGCAGCTTGAGGCTAGCGCCTAGCACAGATACGCAGTATTTT.

The chain links TRBV5-4 to TRBJ2-2; 11 bases agree with TRBD2. J gave up 4 bases and V 4 bases, and 6 bases lay outside the gene matches. The germline gives CDR1 SGHNT, CDR2 YYREEE (reference sequence). The CDR3 contains 16 residues. The CDR3 nucleotides read TGTGCCAGCAGCCCCTTAGCGGGAGGGGGCACCGGGGAGCTGTTTTTT. This sequence encodes CASSPLAGGGTGELFF.

The rearrangement uses TRBV19 and TRBJ2-1; D perhaps matches TRBD2 (7 bases). The germline gives CDR1 LNHDA, CDR2 SQIVND (reference sequence). The CDR3 runs 16 residues. V was pared by 3 bases and J by 4 bases, with 16 bases between. The CDR3 coding sequence is TGTGCCAGTAGTATCGAGAGCGGGACACGTTACAATGAGCAGTTCTTC. It translates to CASSIESGTRYNEQFF.

The chain joins TRBV28 to TRBJ2-3; 11 bases line up with TRBD2. The CDR3 spans 13 residues. V lost 5 bases to trimming and J lost 11 bases; unmatched junction nucleotides: 6. Germline CDR1 is MDHEN and CDR2 is SYDVKM. The CDR3 DNA reads as TGTGCCAGCAGTACCCCCCTAGCGGGAGGGCAGTATTTT. Its translation is CASSTPLAGGQYF.

V usage is TRBV2 and J usage is TRBJ2-1; the D gene is possibly TRBD2 (6 bases). The CDR3 contains 15 residues. V lost 7 bases and J 2 bases, leaving 15 bases between the germline ends. Germline V gene lookup returns CDR1 SNHLY and CDR2 FYNNEI. CDR3 in amino acids: CASNAGGSAYNEQFF. CDR3 bases: TGTGCCAGCAACGCAGGAGGGAGCGCCTACAATGAGCAGTTCTTC.

This rearrangement joins TRBV15 to TRBJ2-1; the match to TRBD1 covers 8 bases. Per germline, CDR1 LNHNV and CDR2 YYDKDF (reference sequence). J was trimmed by 9 bases and V by 6 bases; bases with no gene match: 10. CDR3 length: 14 residues. CDR3 residues: CATSLRQGSGEQFF. DNA for the CDR3: TGTGCCACCAGTTTAAGACAGGGGTCGGGTGAGCAGTTCTTC.

The chain employs TRBV29-1 and TRBJ2-1; 8 bases agree with TRBD1. CDR3 length: 14 residues. Germline CDR1 SQVTM, CDR2 ANQGSEA. J lost 0 bases, V lost 7 bases, and 5 bases had no gene match. Written as DNA, the CDR3 is TGCAGCGGCTCAGGGGGCAGCTCCTACAATGAGCAGTTCTTC. Translation gives CSGSGGSSYNEQFF.

The chain has TRBV6-1 and TRBJ2-7; TRBD1 aligns across 9 bases. V was pared by 8 bases and J by 3 bases, with 5 bases of the junction left unmatched. Germline CDR1 MNHNS, CDR2 SASEGT. CDR3 size: 13 residues. The CDR3 DNA reads TGTGCCAGCGTGGGACAGGGTAACTACGAGCAGTACTTC. It is translated as CASVGQGNYEQYF.

The chain is built from TRBV6-6 and TRBJ1-5; maybe TRBD1 (6 bases). V was pared by 5 bases and J by 4 bases, with 9 bases between. This CDR3 comprises 13 residues. CDR1 is MNHNY, CDR2 SVGAGI, per germline (reference sequence). CDR3 sequence (DNA): TGTGCCAGCAGTGCGGACAGTAATCAGCCCCAGCATTTT. It yields the protein CASSADSNQPQHF.

This sequence joins TRBV6-1 and TRBJ2-7; 8 nucleotides agree with TRBD2. The CDR3 is 14 residues long. From germline, CDR1 is MNHNS and CDR2 SASEGT. J gave up 3 bases and V 5 bases, and 6 bases lay outside the gene matches. The CDR3 nucleotides are TGTGCCAGCAGTCGACTAGCGACATTCTACGAGCAGTACTTC. Translating it yields CASSRLATFYEQYF.

This chain uses TRBV7-9 with TRBJ1-1; D is uncertain. The V end was cut by 7 bases, the J end by 5 bases, with 11 bases between. This CDR3 is built from 12 residues. Germline CDR1 is SEHNR and CDR2 is FQNEAQ (reference sequence). This chain's CDR3 is CASNRRETEAFF. DNA of the CDR3: TGTGCCAGCAACAGACGGGAGACTGAAGCTTTCTTT. The whole variable domain, remainder taken from reference TRBV7-9 and TRBJ1-1, is DTGVSQNPRHKITKRGQNVTFRCDPISEHNRLYWYRQTLGQGPEFLTYFQNEAQLEKSRLLSDRFSAERPKGSFSTLEIQRTEQGDSAMYLCASNRRETEAFFGQGTRLTVV.

The chain uses TRBV10-1 and TRBJ2-3, with TRBD2 matching 9 bases. The J segment lost 0 bases and the V segment lost 4 bases, leaving 2 bases of the junction unmatched. This CDR3 region has 15 residues. The V gene's germline CDR1 is WNHNN and CDR2 SYGVQD (reference sequence). In DNA, the CDR3 is TGCGCCAGCAGTGTCCTAGCGGGAAGCACAGATACGCAGTATTTT. Residues: CASSVLAGSTDTQYF.

This clone came up a few times. V is TRBV19 and J is TRBJ1-2; 8 bases are shared with TRBD1. Unmatched junction bases numbered 8, after V lost 11 bases and J lost 3 bases. CDR3 size: 13 residues. The germline V gene encodes CDR1 LNHDA and CDR2 SQIVND (reference sequence). For the CDR3, the DNA is TGTGCCGTCAGGACAGGGATGGACTATGGCTACACCTTC. It codes for CAVRTGMDYGYTF.

V is TRBV30 and J is TRBJ1-2; TRBD1 aligns across 9 bases. V shed 2 bases and J 8 bases; nucleotides not matched to a gene: 9. Looked up from germline, CDR1 is GTSNPN and CDR2 is SVGIG (reference sequence). The CDR3 extends over 14 amino acids. CDR3 sequence reads: CAWSTGGSSGGYTF. CDR3 coding DNA: TGTGCCTGGAGTACAGGGGGCTCTTCGGGGGGCTACACCTTC.

The rearrangement links TRBV10-3 to TRBJ2-3, with 12 bases matching TRBD2. CDR3 length equals 16 residues. With V trimmed by 10 bases and J by 1 base, 9 bases remained unmatched. The germline gives CDR1 ENHRY, CDR2 SYGVKD. Here the CDR3 DNA reads TGTGCCACCGATTCGGGACTAGCGGGCCGCACAGATACGCAGTATTTT. The encoded protein is CATDSGLAGRTDTQYF.

This clone was found once. CDR3 bases: TGTGCCAGCAGTGAACCCACCTACGAGCAGTACTTC. Translated: CASSEPTYEQYF. The chain joins TRBV6-1 to TRBJ2-7; no firm D call. The CDR3 runs to 12 residues. Trimming removed 2 bases from V and 2 bases from J, with 4 bases in between. Germline V lookup: CDR1 MNHNS, CDR2 SASEGT.

This chain joins TRBV9 and TRBJ2-2, with 7 bases lining up with TRBD2. The CDR3 extends over 13 amino acids. From germline, CDR1 is SGDLS and CDR2 YYNGEE. The V and J ends lost 0 bases and 8 bases, in that order; junction bases with no gene match: 1. This chain's CDR3 is CASSVGTRGELFF. The CDR3 DNA follows: TGTGCCAGCAGCGTAGGGACTAGAGGGGAGCTGTTTTTT.

V is TRBV11-1 and J is TRBJ2-7, with 7 bases fitting TRBD1. V shed 2 bases and J 2 bases; nucleotides not matched to a gene: 3. CDR1 is SGHAT and CDR2 is FQDESV in the germline V gene (reference sequence). The CDR3 contains 14 residues. This chain's CDR3 is CASSLWTGTYEQYF. CDR3 sequence (DNA): TGTGCCAGCAGCTTATGGACAGGTACCTACGAGCAGTACTTC. The complete variable domain, with remaining parts taken from reference TRBV11-1 and TRBJ2-7, reads EAEVAQSPRYKITEKSQAVAFWCDPISGHATLYWYRQILGQGPELLVQFQDESVVDDSQLPKDRFSAERLKGVDSTLKIQPAELGDSAMYLCASSLWTGTYEQYFGPGTRLTVT.

The V gene is TRBV28, the J gene TRBJ2-3; perhaps TRBD1 as D (6 bases). The V and J ends lost 9 bases and 2 bases respectively, with 15 bases between them. Germline V gene data show CDR1 as MDHEN and CDR2 as SYDVKM. This CDR3 spans 14 amino acids. Here the CDR3 DNA reads TGTGCCAGTTCAGGGGAAATGGACACAGATACGCAGTATTTT. Its translation: CASSGEMDTDTQYF.

The rearrangement uses TRBV18 and TRBJ1-3, with TRBD1 identical over 8 bases. V was pared by 5 bases and J by 4 bases, with 10 bases of the junction left unmatched. Germline CDR1 and CDR2: KGHSH and LQKENI. The CDR3 is made up of 16 amino acids. CDR3 residues: CASSSSTGGSGNTIYF. CDR3 nucleotide sequence: TGTGCCAGCTCATCATCTACAGGGGGATCAGGAAACACCATATATTTT.

This clone was seen once. The chain is built from TRBV5-1 and TRBJ2-2; 9 nucleotides line up with TRBD2. The trim removed 3 bases at V and 4 bases at J, leaving 4 bases unmatched. The CDR3 covers 15 residues. Germline CDR1 and CDR2: SGHRS and YFSETQ. The CDR3 coding sequence is TGCGCCAGCAGCTCTGGCGGGAGGGTCACCGGGGAGCTGTTTTTT. Protein product: CASSSGGRVTGELFF.

The genes are TRBV6-5 and TRBJ2-3, with 9 nucleotides matching TRBD2. With 8 bases clipped from V and 1 base from J, the junction kept 4 bases outside the gene matches. CDR1 and CDR2 from the germline V gene are MNHEY and SVGAGI. The CDR3 is 14 residues long. CDR3 residues: CASRPSGGTDTQYF. CDR3 DNA sequence: TGTGCCAGCCGACCTAGCGGGGGCACAGATACGCAGTATTTT.

This chain connects TRBV29-1 to TRBJ1-3; D not certain. Trimming removed 7 bases at V and 0 bases at J, with 7 bases between. Looked up from germline, CDR1 is SQVTM and CDR2 is ANQGSEA. The CDR3 consists of 12 residues. The CDR3 here is CSGKSSGNTIYF. CDR3 nucleotides: TGCAGCGGAAAGAGCTCTGGAAACACCATATATTTT.

This sequence joins TRBV29-1 and TRBJ1-1; D is ambiguous. The CDR3 contains 11 residues. Germline CDR1 is SQVTM and CDR2 is ANQGSEA. CDR3 protein: CSMAENTEAFF. The CDR3 DNA reads TGCAGTATGGCAGAGAACACTGAAGCTTTCTTT.

The V call is TRBV9, the J call TRBJ2-2; D gene ambiguous. This CDR3 comprises 16 residues. V lost 4 bases, J lost 1 base, and 14 bases lay in between. From germline, CDR1 is SGDLS and CDR2 YYNGEE. This chain's CDR3 is CASSPRGDLNTGELFF. In DNA, the CDR3 is TGTGCCAGCAGCCCTCGCGGAGACCTGAACACCGGGGAGCTGTTTTTT.

About this clone: The junction differs from germline at one of its ends, possibly a read error. The genes are TRBV7-7 and TRBJ2-5, with D possibly TRBD1 on 5 matching bases. In germline, CDR1 is SSHAT, CDR2 FNYEAQ (reference sequence). The CDR3 length is 13 residues. Written as DNA, the CDR3 is TGTGCTAGCAGCTTGGGGCTTAAAGAGACCCAGTACTTC. Encoded protein: CASSLGLKETQYF.